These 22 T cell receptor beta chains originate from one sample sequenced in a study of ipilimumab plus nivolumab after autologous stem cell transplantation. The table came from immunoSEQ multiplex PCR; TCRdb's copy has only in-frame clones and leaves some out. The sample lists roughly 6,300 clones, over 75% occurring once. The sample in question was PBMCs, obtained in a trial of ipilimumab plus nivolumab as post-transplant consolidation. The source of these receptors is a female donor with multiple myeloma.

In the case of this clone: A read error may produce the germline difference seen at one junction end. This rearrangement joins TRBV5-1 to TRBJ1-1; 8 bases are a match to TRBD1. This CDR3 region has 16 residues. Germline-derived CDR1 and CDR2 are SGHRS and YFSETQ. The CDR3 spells CASSSYRGGSSTEASF. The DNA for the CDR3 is TGCGCCAGCAGCTCTTACAGGGGGGGAAGTTCCACTGAAGCTTCCTTT.

The CDR3 reads CASSTPGRRTQYF. The DNA for the CDR3 is TGTGCCAGCAGTACCCCAGGGCGGCGCACGCAGTATTTT. The chain carries TRBV6-5 and TRBJ2-3; a possible D gene is TRBD1 (5 bases). V lost 5 bases, J lost 9 bases, and 15 bases lay in between. CDR1 is MNHEY and CDR2 is SVGAGI in the germline V gene. This CDR3 is 13 amino acids long.

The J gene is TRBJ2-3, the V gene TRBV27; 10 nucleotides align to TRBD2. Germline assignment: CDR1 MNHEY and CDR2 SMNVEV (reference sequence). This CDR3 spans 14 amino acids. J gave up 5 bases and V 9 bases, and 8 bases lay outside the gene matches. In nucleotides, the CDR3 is TGTGCCAGTCTAGGGACTAGCGCTTTAGATACGCAGTATTTT. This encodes CASLGTSALDTQYF.

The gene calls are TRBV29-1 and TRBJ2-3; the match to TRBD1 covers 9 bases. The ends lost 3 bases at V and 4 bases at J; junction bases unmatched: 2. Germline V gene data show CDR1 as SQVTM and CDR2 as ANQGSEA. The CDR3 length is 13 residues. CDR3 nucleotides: TGCAGCGTTGAGTGGACAGGGGCAGATACGCAGTATTTT. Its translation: CSVEWTGADTQYF.

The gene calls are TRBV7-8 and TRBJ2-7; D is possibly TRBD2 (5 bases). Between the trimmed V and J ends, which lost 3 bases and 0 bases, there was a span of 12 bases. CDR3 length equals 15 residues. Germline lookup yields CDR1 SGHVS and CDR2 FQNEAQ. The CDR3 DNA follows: TGTGCCAGCAGCTTCCGCCGGGATAACTCCTACGAGCAGTACTTC. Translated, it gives CASSFRRDNSYEQYF.

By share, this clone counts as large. The CDR3 reads CASSLPTGATEAFF. CDR3 DNA: TGTGCCAGCAGCCTCCCGACAGGGGCCACTGAAGCTTTCTTT. The chain couples TRBV5-6 to TRBJ1-1, with TRBD1 matching 8 bases. CDR1 is SGHDT, CDR2 YYEEEE, per germline. J gave up 4 bases and V 4 bases, and 6 bases lay outside the gene matches. The CDR3 consists of 14 residues. The full variable domain, in which reference TRBV5-6 and TRBJ1-1 provide the parts outside the CDR3, is DAGVTQSPTHLIKTRGQQVTLRCSPKSGHDTVSWYQQALGQGPQFIFQYYEEEERQRGNFPDRFSGHQFPNYSSELNVNALLLGDSALYLCASSLPTGATEAFFGQGTRLTVV.

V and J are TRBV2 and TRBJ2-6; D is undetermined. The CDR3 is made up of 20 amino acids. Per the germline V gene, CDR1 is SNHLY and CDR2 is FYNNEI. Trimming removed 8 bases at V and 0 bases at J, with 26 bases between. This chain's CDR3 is CASHFLGSVWGTSGANVLTF. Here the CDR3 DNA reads TGTGCCAGCCACTTTTTAGGAAGTGTATGGGGTACCTCTGGGGCCAACGTCCTGACTTTC.

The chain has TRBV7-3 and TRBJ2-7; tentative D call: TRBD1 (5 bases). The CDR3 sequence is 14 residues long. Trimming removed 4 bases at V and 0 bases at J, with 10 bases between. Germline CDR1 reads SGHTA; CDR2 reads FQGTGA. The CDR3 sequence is CASSSGPSSYEQYF. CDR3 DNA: TGTGCCAGCAGCTCAGGGCCGAGCTCCTACGAGCAGTACTTC.

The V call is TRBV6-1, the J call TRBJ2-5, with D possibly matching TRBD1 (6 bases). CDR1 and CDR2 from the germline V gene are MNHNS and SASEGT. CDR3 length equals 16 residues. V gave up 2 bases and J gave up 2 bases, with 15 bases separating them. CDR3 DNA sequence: TGTGCCAGCAGTGAACCCGGCAGGGGACCGCAAGAGACCCAGTACTTC. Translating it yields CASSEPGRGPQETQYF.

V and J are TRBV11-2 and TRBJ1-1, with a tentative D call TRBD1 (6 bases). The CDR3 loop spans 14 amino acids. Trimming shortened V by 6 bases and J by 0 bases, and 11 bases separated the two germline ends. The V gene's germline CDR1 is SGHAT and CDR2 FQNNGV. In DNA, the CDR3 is TGTGCCAGCAGAGCAGACAGGCTGAACACTGAAGCTTTCTTT. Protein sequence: CASRADRLNTEAFF.

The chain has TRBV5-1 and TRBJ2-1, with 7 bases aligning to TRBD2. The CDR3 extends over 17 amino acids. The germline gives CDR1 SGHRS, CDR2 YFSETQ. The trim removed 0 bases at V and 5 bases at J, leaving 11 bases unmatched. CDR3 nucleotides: TGCGCCAGCAGCTTGGCCCTAATTAGCGGGTTCCACAATGAGCAGTTCTTC. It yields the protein CASSLALISGFHNEQFF.

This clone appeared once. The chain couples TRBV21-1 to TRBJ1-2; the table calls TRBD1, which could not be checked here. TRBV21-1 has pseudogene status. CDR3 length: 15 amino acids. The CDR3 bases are TGTGCCAGCAGCAAATACAGGGGCGAAGGATTTGGCTACACCTTC. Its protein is CASSKYRGEGFGYTF.

CDR3 sequence: CASSYGQDYNEQFF. CDR3 bases: TGTGCCAGCAGTTACGGGCAGGACTACAATGAGCAGTTCTTC. The V call is TRBV6-6, the J call TRBJ2-1; D is unresolved. V lost 2 bases and J 3 bases, leaving 8 bases between the germline ends. The CDR3 consists of 14 residues. Germline V gene sequence: CDR1 MNHNY, CDR2 SVGAGI (reference sequence).

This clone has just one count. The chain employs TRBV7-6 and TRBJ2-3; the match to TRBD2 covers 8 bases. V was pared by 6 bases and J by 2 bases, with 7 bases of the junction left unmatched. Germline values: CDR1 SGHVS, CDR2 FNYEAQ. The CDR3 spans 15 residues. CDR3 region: CASSSTSGITDTQYF. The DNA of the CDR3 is TGTGCCAGCAGTTCCACTAGCGGAATCACAGATACGCAGTATTTT.

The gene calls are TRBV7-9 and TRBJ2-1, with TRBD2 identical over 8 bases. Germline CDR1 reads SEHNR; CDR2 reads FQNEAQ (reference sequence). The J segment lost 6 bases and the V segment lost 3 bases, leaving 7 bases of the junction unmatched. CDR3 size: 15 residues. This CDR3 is CASSFGGRRANEQFF. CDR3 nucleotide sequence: TGTGCCAGCAGCTTCGGCGGGAGGCGGGCCAATGAGCAGTTCTTC.

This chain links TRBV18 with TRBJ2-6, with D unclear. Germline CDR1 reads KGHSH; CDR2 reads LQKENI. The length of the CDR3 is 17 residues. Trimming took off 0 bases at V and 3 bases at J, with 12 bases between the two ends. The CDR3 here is CASSPPGLGIGANVLTF. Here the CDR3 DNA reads TGTGCCAGCTCACCACCCGGCCTCGGAATTGGGGCCAACGTCCTGACTTTC. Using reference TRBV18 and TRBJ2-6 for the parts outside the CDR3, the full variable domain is NAGVMQNPRHLVRRRGQEARLRCSPMKGHSHVYWYRQLPEEGLKFMVYLQKENIIDESGMPKERFSAEFPKEGPSILRIQQVVRGDSAAYFCASSPPGLGIGANVLTFGAGSRLTVL.

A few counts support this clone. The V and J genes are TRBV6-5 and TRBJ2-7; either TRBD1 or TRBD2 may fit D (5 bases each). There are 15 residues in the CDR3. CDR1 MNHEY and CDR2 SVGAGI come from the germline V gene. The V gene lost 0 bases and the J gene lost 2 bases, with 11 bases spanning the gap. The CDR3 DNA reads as TGTGCCAGCAGTTACTCGCGTCCGGGGCCCTACGAGCAGTACTTC. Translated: CASSYSRPGPYEQYF.

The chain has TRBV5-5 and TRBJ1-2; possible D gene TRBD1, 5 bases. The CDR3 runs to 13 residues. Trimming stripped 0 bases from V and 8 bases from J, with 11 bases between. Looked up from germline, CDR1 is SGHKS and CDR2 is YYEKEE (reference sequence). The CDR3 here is CASSLGGQFGYTF. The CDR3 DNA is TGTGCCAGCAGCTTGGGGGGCCAATTCGGCTACACCTTC.

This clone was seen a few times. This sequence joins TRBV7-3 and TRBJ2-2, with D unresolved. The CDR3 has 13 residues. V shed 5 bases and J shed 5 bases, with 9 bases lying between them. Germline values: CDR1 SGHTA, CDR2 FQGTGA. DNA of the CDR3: TGTGCCAGCAGCCTAGGGCATACCGGGGAGCTGTTTTTT. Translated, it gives CASSLGHTGELFF.

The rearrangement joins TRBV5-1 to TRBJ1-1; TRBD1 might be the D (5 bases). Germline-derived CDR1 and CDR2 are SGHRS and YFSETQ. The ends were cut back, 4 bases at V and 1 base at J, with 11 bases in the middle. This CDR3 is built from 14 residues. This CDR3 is CASSGGTANTEAFF. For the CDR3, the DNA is TGCGCCAGCAGCGGGGGGACGGCGAACACTGAAGCTTTCTTT.

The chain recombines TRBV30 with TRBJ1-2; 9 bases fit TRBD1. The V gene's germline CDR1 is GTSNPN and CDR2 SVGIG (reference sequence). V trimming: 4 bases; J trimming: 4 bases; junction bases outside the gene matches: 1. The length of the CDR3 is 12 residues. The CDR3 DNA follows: TGTGCCTGGACGGGACAGGGCTATGGCTACACCTTC. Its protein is CAWTGQGYGYTF.

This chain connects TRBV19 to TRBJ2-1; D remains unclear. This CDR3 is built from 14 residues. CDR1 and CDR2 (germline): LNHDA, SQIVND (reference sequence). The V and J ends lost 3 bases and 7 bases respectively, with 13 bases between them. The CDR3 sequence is CASSILETGNEQFF. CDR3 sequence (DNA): TGTGCCAGTAGTATTCTAGAAACTGGAAATGAGCAGTTCTTC.